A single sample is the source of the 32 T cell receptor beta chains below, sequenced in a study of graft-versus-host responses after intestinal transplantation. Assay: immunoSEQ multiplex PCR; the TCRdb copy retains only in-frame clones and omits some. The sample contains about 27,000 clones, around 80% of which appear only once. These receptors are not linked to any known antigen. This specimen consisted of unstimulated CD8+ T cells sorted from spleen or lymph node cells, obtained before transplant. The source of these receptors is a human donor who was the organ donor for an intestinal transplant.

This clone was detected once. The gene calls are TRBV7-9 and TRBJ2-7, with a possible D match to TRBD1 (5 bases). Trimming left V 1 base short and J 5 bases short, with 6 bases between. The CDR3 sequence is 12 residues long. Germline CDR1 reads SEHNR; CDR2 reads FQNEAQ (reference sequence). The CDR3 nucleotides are TGTGCCAGCAGCTTAGGACAGAACGAGCAGTACTTC. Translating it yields CASSLGQNEQYF.

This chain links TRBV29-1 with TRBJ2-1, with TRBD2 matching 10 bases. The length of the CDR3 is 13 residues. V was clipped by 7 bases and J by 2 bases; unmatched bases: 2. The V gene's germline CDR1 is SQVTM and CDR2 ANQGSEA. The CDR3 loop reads CSASGGAYNEQFF. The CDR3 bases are TGCAGCGCCAGCGGGGGGGCCTACAATGAGCAGTTCTTC.

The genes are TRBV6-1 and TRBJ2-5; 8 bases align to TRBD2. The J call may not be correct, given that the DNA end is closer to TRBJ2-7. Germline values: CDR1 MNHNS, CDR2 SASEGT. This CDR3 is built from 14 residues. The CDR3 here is CASIERGGGYEQYF. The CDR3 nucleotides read TGTGCCAGCATAGAACGGGGGGGCGGTTACGAGCAGTACTTC.

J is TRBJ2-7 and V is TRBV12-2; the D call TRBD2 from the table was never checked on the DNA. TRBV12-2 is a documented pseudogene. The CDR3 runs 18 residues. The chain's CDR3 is CASRLVVVQTGDTYEQYF. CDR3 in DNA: TGTGCAAGTCGCTTAGTAGTCGTCCAGACGGGGGATACCTACGAGCAGTACTTC.

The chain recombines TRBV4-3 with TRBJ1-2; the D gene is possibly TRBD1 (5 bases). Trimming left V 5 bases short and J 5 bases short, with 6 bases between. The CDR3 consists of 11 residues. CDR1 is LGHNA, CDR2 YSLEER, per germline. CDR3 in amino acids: CASSGGYGYTF. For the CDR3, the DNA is TGCGCCAGCAGCGGGGGGTATGGCTACACCTTC.

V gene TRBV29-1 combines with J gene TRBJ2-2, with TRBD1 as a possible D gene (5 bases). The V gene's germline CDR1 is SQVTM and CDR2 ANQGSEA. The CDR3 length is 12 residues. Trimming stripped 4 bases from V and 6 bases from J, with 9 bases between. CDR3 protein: CSVVEGAGELFF. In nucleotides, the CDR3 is TGCAGCGTTGTGGAAGGGGCCGGGGAGCTGTTTTTT.

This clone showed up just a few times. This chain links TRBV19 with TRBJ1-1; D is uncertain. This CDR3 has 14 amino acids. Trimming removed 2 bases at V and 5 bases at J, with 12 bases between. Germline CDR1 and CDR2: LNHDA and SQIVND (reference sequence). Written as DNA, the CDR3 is TGTGCCAGTAGTATACTAAGGGTTAATACTGAAGCTTTCTTT. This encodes CASSILRVNTEAFF.

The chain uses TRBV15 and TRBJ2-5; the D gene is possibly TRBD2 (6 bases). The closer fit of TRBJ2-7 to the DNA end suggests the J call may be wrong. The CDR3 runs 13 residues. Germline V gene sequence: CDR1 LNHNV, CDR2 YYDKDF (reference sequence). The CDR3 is CATRTGELYEQYF. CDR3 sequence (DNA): TGTGCCACCAGAACGGGGGAGCTCTACGAGCAGTACTTC.

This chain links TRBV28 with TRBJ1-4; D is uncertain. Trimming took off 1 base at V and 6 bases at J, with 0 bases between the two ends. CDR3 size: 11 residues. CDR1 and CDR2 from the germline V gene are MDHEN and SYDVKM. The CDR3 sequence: CASSLYEKLFF. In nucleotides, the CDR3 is TGTGCCAGCAGTTTATATGAAAAACTGTTTTTT. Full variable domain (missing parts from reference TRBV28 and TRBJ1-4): DVKVTQSSRYLVKRTGEKVFLECVQDMDHENMFWYRQDPGLGLRLIYFSYDVKMKEKGDIPEGYSVSREKKERFSLILESASTNQTSMYLCASSLYEKLFFGSGTQLSVL.

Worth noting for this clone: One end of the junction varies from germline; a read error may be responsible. The CDR3 DNA reads TGTGCCAGCAGTCGTCCGGGACTAGCGCCGGAGGATTTT. Translating gives CASSRPGLAPEDF. This chain uses TRBV5-4 with TRBJ2-3; 10 positions match TRBD2. The CDR3 extends over 13 amino acids. Germline loops: CDR1 SGHNT, CDR2 YYREEE (reference sequence).

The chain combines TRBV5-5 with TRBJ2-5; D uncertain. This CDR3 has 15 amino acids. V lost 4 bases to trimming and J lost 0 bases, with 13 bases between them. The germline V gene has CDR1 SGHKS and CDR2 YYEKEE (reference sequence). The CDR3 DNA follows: TGTGCCAGCAGCCGAGTACCCCGCAACCAAGAGACCCAGTACTTC. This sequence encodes CASSRVPRNQETQYF.

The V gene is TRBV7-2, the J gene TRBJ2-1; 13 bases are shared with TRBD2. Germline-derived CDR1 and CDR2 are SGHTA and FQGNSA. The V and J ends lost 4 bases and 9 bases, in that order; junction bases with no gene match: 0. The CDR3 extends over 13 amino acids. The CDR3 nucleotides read TGTGCCAGCAGCTGGACTAGCGGGAGTGAGCAGTTCTTC. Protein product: CASSWTSGSEQFF. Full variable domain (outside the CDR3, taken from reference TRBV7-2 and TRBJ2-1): GAGVSQSPSNKVTEKGKDVELRCDPISGHTALYWYRQSLGQGLEFLIYFQGNSAPDKSGLPSDRFSAERTGGSVSTLTIQRTQQEDSAVYLCASSWTSGSEQFFGPGTRLTVL.

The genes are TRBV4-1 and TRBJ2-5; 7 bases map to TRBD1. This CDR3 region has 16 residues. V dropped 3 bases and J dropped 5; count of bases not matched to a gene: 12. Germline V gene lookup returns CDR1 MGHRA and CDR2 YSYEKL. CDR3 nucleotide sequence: TGCGCCAGCAGCCATGAAACAGGGGTCACGGGGGAGACCCAGTACTTC. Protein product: CASSHETGVTGETQYF.

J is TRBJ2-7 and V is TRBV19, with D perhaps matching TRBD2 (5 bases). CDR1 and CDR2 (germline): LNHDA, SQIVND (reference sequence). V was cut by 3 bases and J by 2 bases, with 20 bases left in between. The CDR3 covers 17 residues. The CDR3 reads CASSIVAGGSGTYEQYF. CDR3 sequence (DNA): TGTGCCAGTAGTATTGTTGCCGGTGGGAGCGGCACCTACGAGCAGTACTTC.

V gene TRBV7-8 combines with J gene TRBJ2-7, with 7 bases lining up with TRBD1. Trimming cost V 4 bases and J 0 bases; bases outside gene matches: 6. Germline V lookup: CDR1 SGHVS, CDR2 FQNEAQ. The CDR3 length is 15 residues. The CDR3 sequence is CASSSEGASSYEQYF. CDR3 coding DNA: TGTGCCAGCAGCTCAGAGGGGGCGAGCTCCTACGAGCAGTACTTC. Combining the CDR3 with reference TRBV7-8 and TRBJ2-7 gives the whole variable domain GAGVSQSPRYKVAKRGQDVALRCDPISGHVSLFWYQQALGQGPEFLTYFQNEAQLDKSGLPSDRFFAERPEGSVSTLKIQRTQQEDSAVYLCASSSEGASSYEQYFGPGTRLTVT.

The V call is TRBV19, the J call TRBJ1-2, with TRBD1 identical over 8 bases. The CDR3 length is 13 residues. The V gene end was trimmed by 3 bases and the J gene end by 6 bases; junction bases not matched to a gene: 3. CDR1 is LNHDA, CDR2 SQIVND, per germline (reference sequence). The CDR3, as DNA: TGTGCCAGTAGTATCCCACAGGGGGATGGCTACACCTTC. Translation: CASSIPQGDGYTF. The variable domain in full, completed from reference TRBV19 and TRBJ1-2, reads DGGITQSPKYLFRKEGQNVTLSCEQNLNHDAMYWYRQDPGQGLRLIYYSQIVNDFQKGDIAEGYSVSREKKESFPLTVTSAQKNPTAFYLCASSIPQGDGYTFGSGTRLTVV.

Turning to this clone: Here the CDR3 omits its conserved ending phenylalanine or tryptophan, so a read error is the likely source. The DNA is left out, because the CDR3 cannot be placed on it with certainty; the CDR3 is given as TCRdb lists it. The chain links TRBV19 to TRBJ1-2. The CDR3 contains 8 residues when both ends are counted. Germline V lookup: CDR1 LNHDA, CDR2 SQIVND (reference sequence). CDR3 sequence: CASRGLLI.

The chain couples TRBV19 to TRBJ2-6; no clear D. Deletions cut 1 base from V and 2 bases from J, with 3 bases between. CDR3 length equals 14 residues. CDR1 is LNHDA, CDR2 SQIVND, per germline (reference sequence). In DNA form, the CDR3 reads TGTGCCAGTAGTATAGGGGCTGGGGCCAACGTCCTGACTTTC. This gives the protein CASSIGAGANVLTF.

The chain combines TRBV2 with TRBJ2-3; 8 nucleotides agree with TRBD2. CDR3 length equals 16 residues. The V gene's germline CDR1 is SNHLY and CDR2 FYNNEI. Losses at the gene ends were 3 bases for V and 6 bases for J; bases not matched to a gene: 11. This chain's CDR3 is CASSDFTSGRWDTQYF. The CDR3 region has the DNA TGTGCCAGCAGTGATTTTACCAGCGGGAGATGGGATACGCAGTATTTT.

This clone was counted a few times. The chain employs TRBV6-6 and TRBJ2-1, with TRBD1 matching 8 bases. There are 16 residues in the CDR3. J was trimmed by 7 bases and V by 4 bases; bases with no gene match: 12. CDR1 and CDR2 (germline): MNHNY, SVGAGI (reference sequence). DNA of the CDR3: TGTGCCAGCAGTTCGGACAGGGAATTAGAGGGGAATGAGCAGTTCTTC. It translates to CASSSDRELEGNEQFF.

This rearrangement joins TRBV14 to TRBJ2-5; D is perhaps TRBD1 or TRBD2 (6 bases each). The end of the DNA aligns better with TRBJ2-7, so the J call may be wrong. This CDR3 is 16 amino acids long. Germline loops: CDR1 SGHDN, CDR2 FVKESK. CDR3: CASSQDGRGQTYEQYF. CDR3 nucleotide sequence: TGTGCCAGCAGCCAAGACGGGCGGGGACAAACCTACGAGCAGTACTTC.

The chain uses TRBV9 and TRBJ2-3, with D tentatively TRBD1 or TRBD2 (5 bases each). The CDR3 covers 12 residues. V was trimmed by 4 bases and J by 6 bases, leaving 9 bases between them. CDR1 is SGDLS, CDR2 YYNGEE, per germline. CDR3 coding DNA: TGTGCCAGCAGCCTCGGGGCGGATACGCAGTATTTT. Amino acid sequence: CASSLGADTQYF.

The DNA for the CDR3 is TGTGCCAGAAGCCTAAGGACGGAAAACATTCAGTACTTC. Translation: CARSLRTENIQYF. This chain uses TRBV5-3 with TRBJ2-4; no firm D call. TRBV5-3 is noted as an ORF with a role that remains uncertain. V lost 4 bases and J 5 bases, leaving 10 bases between the germline ends. There are 13 residues in the CDR3.

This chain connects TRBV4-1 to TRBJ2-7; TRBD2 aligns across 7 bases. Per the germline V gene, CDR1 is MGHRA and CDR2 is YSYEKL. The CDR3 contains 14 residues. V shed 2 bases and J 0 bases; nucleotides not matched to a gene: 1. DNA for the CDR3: TGCGCCAGCAGCCAACTAGCGGACTCCTACGAGCAGTACTTC. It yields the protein CASSQLADSYEQYF.

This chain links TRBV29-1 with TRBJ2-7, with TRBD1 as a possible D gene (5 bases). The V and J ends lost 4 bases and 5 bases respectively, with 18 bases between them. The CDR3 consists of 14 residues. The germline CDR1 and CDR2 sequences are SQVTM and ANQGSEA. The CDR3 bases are TGCAGCGTTGTAGAAGGGGCGAATTGGGACGAGCAGTACTTC. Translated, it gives CSVVEGANWDEQYF.

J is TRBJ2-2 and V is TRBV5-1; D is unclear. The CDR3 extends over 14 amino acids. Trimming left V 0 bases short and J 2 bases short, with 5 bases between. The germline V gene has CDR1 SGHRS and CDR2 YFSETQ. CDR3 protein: CASSLAYNTGELFF. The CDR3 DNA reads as TGCGCCAGCAGCTTGGCTTACAACACCGGGGAGCTGTTTTTT.

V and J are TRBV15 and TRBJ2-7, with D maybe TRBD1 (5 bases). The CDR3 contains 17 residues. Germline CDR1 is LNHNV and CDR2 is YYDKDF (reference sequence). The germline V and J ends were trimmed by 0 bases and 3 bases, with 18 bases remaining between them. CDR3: CATSREGAQGAFYEQYF. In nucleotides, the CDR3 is TGTGCCACCAGCAGAGAAGGGGCGCAAGGGGCATTCTACGAGCAGTACTTC.

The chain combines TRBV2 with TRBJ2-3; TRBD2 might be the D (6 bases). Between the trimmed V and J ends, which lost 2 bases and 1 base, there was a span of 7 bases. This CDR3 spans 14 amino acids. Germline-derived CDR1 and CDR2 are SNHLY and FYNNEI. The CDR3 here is CASSEWGGTDTQYF. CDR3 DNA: TGTGCCAGCAGTGAATGGGGGGGCACAGATACGCAGTATTTT.

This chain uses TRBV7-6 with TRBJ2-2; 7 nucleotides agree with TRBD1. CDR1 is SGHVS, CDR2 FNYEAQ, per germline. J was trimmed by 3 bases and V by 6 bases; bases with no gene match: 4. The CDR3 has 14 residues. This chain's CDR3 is CASRGTEYTGELFF. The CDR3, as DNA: TGTGCCAGCAGGGGGACAGAGTACACCGGGGAGCTGTTTTTT.

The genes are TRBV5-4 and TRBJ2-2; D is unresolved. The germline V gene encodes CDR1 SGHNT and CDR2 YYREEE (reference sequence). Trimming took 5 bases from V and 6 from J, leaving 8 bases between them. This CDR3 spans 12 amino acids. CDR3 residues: CASRSGAGELFF. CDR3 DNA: TGTGCCAGCAGGTCTGGTGCCGGGGAGCTGTTTTTT.

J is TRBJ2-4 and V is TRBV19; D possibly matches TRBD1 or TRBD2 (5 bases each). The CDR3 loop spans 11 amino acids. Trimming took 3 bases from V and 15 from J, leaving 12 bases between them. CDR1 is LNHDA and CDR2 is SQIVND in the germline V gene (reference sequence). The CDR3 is CASSMGVNRYF. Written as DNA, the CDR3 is TGTGCCAGTAGTATGGGGGTCAACCGGTACTTC. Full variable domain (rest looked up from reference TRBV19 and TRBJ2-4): DGGITQSPKYLFRKEGQNVTLSCEQNLNHDAMYWYRQDPGQGLRLIYYSQIVNDFQKGDIAEGYSVSREKKESFPLTVTSAQKNPTAFYLCASSMGVNRYFGAGTRLSVL.

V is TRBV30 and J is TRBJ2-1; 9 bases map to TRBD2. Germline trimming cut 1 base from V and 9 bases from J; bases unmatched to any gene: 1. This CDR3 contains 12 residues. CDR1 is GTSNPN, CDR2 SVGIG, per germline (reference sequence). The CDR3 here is CAWSGLAVEQFF. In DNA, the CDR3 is TGTGCCTGGAGTGGACTAGCGGTTGAGCAGTTCTTC. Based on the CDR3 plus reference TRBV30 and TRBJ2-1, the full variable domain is SQTIHQWPATLVQPVGSPLSLECTVEGTSNPNLYWYRQAAGRGLQLLFYSVGIGQISSEVPQNLSASRPQDRQFILSSKKLLLSDSGFYLCAWSGLAVEQFFGPGTRLTVL.